The rows below give T cell receptor beta chains drawn from one sample of a study. TCRdb re-analysed the RT-PCR reads in MiXCR, keeping a single row per CDR3 protein. Among about 680,000 distinct CDR3 sequences listed, more than 13% were seen once. Sequencing was carried out using memory CD4+ T cells from blood. These receptors were obtained from a female donor in good health, serving as a healthy control. Each CDR3 is given with its conserved first and last residue. A D gene is named only where the DNA matches it firmly. Only some rows state a clone size, as once, few, many or a class for expanded clones.

v_gene: TRBV12-3/TRBV12-4
j_gene: TRBJ2-1
abundance: few
d_gene: -
CDR3nt: TGTGCCAGCAGTTCCCAGGCGAGCTCCTACAATGAGCAGTTCTTC
CDR3aa: CASSSQASSYNEQFF

v_gene: TRBV5-1
j_gene: TRBJ1-2
abundance: -
d_gene: -
CDR3nt: TGCGCCAGCAGCTTAGGGGGGCAGAACTATGGCGACACCTTC
CDR3aa: CASSLGGQNYGDTF

v_gene: TRBV6-2/TRBV6-3
j_gene: TRBJ2-1
abundance: -
d_gene: TRBD2
CDR3nt: TGTGCCAGCAGTTTGCTAGCGGCACACAATGAGCAGTTCTTC
CDR3aa: CASSLLAAHNEQFF

v_gene: TRBV5-6
j_gene: TRBJ2-2
abundance: many
d_gene: TRBD1
CDR3nt: TGTGCCAGCAGCTTGGGCCAGGGGGCCGGGGAGCTGTTTTTT
CDR3aa: CASSLGQGAGELFF

v_gene: TRBV7-2
j_gene: TRBJ2-2
abundance: -
d_gene: -
CDR3nt: TGTGCCAGCAGCCTCATGTCGTCCGGGGGCGGGTCCGGGGAGCTGTTTTTT
CDR3aa: CASSLMSSGGGSGELFF

v_gene: TRBV7-2
j_gene: TRBJ2-2
abundance: once
d_gene: -
CDR3nt: TGTGCCAGCAGCTTAGCGCAGGGTTCCAAGGAGCTGTTTTTT
CDR3aa: CASSLAQGSKELFF

v_gene: TRBV20-1
j_gene: TRBJ2-1
abundance: few
d_gene: TRBD2
CDR3nt: TGCAGTGCCCCCGGACTAGCGGGAGGGCTTGGGAAAGATGAGCAGTTCTTC
CDR3aa: CSAPGLAGGLGKDEQFF

v_gene: TRBV29-1
j_gene: TRBJ1-2
abundance: many
d_gene: -
CDR3nt: TGCAGCGTGGATGACAGATTCTATGGCTACACCTTC
CDR3aa: CSVDDRFYGYTF

v_gene: TRBV4-1
j_gene: TRBJ2-7
abundance: many
d_gene: -
CDR3nt: TGCGCCAGCAGCCAAGATCGATCGTTAGGGGGCGAGCAGTACTTC
CDR3aa: CASSQDRSLGGEQYF

v_gene: TRBV3-1
j_gene: TRBJ2-1
abundance: -
d_gene: TRBD2
CDR3nt: TGTGCCAGCAGCCAACGCACCGGGACTAGCGGGGGCAATGAGCAGTTCTTC
CDR3aa: CASSQRTGTSGGNEQFF

v_gene: TRBV7-8
j_gene: TRBJ1-5
abundance: -
d_gene: -
CDR3nt: TGTGCCAGCAGCTTGCGATCGACTAGCAATCAGCCCCAGCATTTT
CDR3aa: CASSLRSTSNQPQHF

v_gene: TRBV5-1
j_gene: TRBJ1-6
abundance: few
d_gene: -
CDR3nt: TGCGCCAGCAGCTCGGGTGAGTTCAGTTCACCCCTCCACTTT
CDR3aa: CASSSGEFSSPLHF

v_gene: TRBV5-1
j_gene: TRBJ1-6
abundance: few
d_gene: TRBD1
CDR3nt: TGCGCCAGCAGCACCGGGACAGGATTTAATTCACCCCTCCACTTT
CDR3aa: CASSTGTGFNSPLHF

v_gene: TRBV3-1
j_gene: TRBJ1-5
abundance: few
d_gene: -
CDR3nt: TGTGCCAGCAGCCCTACCCAGGATCGCCAGCCCCAGCATTTT
CDR3aa: CASSPTQDRQPQHF

v_gene: TRBV7-6
j_gene: TRBJ2-1
abundance: few
d_gene: -
CDR3nt: TGTGCCAGCAGCTTAGGAGACCAGGGGTTCTACAATGAGCAGTTCTTC
CDR3aa: CASSLGDQGFYNEQFF

v_gene: TRBV7-3
j_gene: TRBJ1-5
abundance: -
d_gene: -
CDR3nt: TGTGCCAGCAGCTGGGACATCGATCAGCCCCAGCATTTT
CDR3aa: CASSWDIDQPQHF

v_gene: TRBV24-1
j_gene: TRBJ2-3
abundance: few
d_gene: -
CDR3nt: TGTGCCACCAGTACTTACACGGATACGCAGTATTTT
CDR3aa: CATSTYTDTQYF

v_gene: TRBV13
j_gene: TRBJ1-5
abundance: -
d_gene: -
CDR3nt: TGTGCCAGCAGCTTGCGGCATAGCAATCAGCCCCAGCATTTT
CDR3aa: CASSLRHSNQPQHF

v_gene: TRBV7-2
j_gene: TRBJ2-3
abundance: few
d_gene: -
CDR3nt: TGTGCCAGCAGCTTAGAAGGCTCAGGGGGCACAGATACGCAGTATTTT
CDR3aa: CASSLEGSGGTDTQYF

v_gene: TRBV5-1
j_gene: TRBJ2-5
abundance: few
d_gene: -
CDR3nt: TGCGCCAGCAGCTTGACAGGGAAACAAGAGACCCAGTACTTC
CDR3aa: CASSLTGKQETQYF

v_gene: TRBV20-1
j_gene: TRBJ1-5
abundance: -
d_gene: -
CDR3nt: TGCAGTGCTAGAGATTGGAGGGGCGGAGGCGTTAGCAATCAGCCCCAGCATTTT
CDR3aa: CSARDWRGGGVSNQPQHF

v_gene: TRBV6-6
j_gene: TRBJ1-5
abundance: many
d_gene: -
CDR3nt: TGTGCCAGCAGAGCTGACAGCAATCAGCCCCAGCATTTT
CDR3aa: CASRADSNQPQHF

v_gene: TRBV6-5
j_gene: TRBJ1-1
abundance: few
d_gene: TRBD1
CDR3nt: TGTGCCAGCAGTACCTACAGGGGGAGTCGGAACACTGAAGCTTTCTTT
CDR3aa: CASSTYRGSRNTEAFF

v_gene: TRBV20-1
j_gene: TRBJ1-2
abundance: -
d_gene: TRBD1
CDR3nt: TGCAGTGCTAAGCTTAGGGACAGGGGGCCTTATGGCTACACCTTC
CDR3aa: CSAKLRDRGPYGYTF

v_gene: TRBV5-6
j_gene: TRBJ2-1
abundance: -
d_gene: TRBD2
CDR3nt: TGTGCCAGCAGCTCGAGCGGGGAGTCCTACAATGAGCAGTTCTTC
CDR3aa: CASSSSGESYNEQFF

v_gene: TRBV28
j_gene: TRBJ2-7
abundance: once
d_gene: -
CDR3nt: TGTGCCAGCAGGCCGGGACTTGACCTCTACGAGCAGTACTTC
CDR3aa: CASRPGLDLYEQYF

v_gene: TRBV20-1
j_gene: TRBJ1-1
abundance: -
d_gene: -
CDR3nt: TGCAGTGCCAAAGGGGGGGTTGCTGAAGCTTTCTTT
CDR3aa: CSAKGGVAEAFF

v_gene: TRBV2
j_gene: TRBJ2-2
abundance: few
d_gene: -
CDR3nt: TGTGCCAGCAGTGTTTTGGGGAAAAGCGGGGAGCTGTTTTTT
CDR3aa: CASSVLGKSGELFF

v_gene: TRBV10-3
j_gene: TRBJ2-5
abundance: -
d_gene: TRBD2
CDR3nt: TGTGCCATCAGTGACCGACTAGCACAGTCCAAGACCCAGTACTTC
CDR3aa: CAISDRLAQSKTQYF

v_gene: TRBV20-1
j_gene: TRBJ2-3
abundance: many
d_gene: TRBD1
CDR3nt: TGCAGTGCTAGAGATGGGCAGGGGGCTACGCATACGCAGTATTTT
CDR3aa: CSARDGQGATHTQYF

v_gene: TRBV7-2
j_gene: TRBJ2-1
abundance: few
d_gene: TRBD2
CDR3nt: TGTGCCAGCAGCTTAAAACTAGCGGGAGGTGGCGGCTCCTACAATGAGCAGTTCTTC
CDR3aa: CASSLKLAGGGGSYNEQFF

v_gene: TRBV4-2
j_gene: TRBJ1-1
abundance: few
d_gene: -
CDR3nt: TGTGCCAGCAGCCAAGATCAGTGGAACACTGAAGCTTTCTTT
CDR3aa: CASSQDQWNTEAFF

v_gene: TRBV20-1
j_gene: TRBJ2-2
abundance: many
d_gene: -
CDR3nt: TGCAGTGCTAGAAATGGTCGGGTCCCGAGGGACACCGGGGAGCTGTTTTTT
CDR3aa: CSARNGRVPRDTGELFF

v_gene: TRBV20-1
j_gene: TRBJ2-7
abundance: -
d_gene: -
CDR3nt: TGCAGTGCTAAGGAAATTTCCTACGAGCAGTACTTC
CDR3aa: CSAKEISYEQYF

v_gene: TRBV2
j_gene: TRBJ2-3
abundance: few
d_gene: -
CDR3nt: TGTGCCGGACGCATGGGCGGAACAGATACGCAGTATTTT
CDR3aa: CAGRMGGTDTQYF

v_gene: TRBV20-1
j_gene: TRBJ2-1
abundance: few
d_gene: TRBD2
CDR3nt: TGCAGTGCACCGCCGGGAGGAATCTACAATGAGCAGTTCTTC
CDR3aa: CSAPPGGIYNEQFF

v_gene: TRBV27
j_gene: TRBJ2-3
abundance: few
d_gene: TRBD2
CDR3nt: TGTGCCAGCAGTTTAGGACTAGCGGGAGGGATAGATACGCAGTATTTT
CDR3aa: CASSLGLAGGIDTQYF

v_gene: TRBV11-2
j_gene: TRBJ2-2
abundance: few
d_gene: -
CDR3nt: TGTGCCAGCAGCTTAGGGTATTTGGGGGAGCTGTTTTTT
CDR3aa: CASSLGYLGELFF

v_gene: TRBV5-5
j_gene: TRBJ2-2
abundance: many
d_gene: TRBD2
CDR3nt: TGTGCCAGCAGCTCCGGGACTAGCGGGGGCGGGCTGTTTTTT
CDR3aa: CASSSGTSGGGLFF

v_gene: TRBV9
j_gene: TRBJ2-7
abundance: -
d_gene: -
CDR3nt: TGTGCCAGCAGCATTAGTATAGAGCAGTACTTC
CDR3aa: CASSISIEQYF

v_gene: TRBV7-9
j_gene: TRBJ1-2
abundance: once
d_gene: TRBD1
CDR3nt: TGTGCCAGCAGCTTAGTCGGACAGGGGAACTATGGCTACACCTTC
CDR3aa: CASSLVGQGNYGYTF

v_gene: TRBV29-1
j_gene: TRBJ2-7
abundance: many
d_gene: TRBD1
CDR3nt: TGCAGCGGAGGGGACAGAAACTACGAGCAGTACTTC
CDR3aa: CSGGDRNYEQYF

v_gene: TRBV7-2
j_gene: TRBJ1-4
abundance: -
d_gene: -
CDR3nt: TGTGCCAGCACACCCCCGGGGGTTGATGAAAAACTGTTTTTT
CDR3aa: CASTPPGVDEKLFF

v_gene: TRBV13
j_gene: TRBJ2-7
abundance: many
d_gene: TRBD2
CDR3nt: TGTGCCAGCAGCCTACTAGCGGGGGGCATACCGCAGTACTTC
CDR3aa: CASSLLAGGIPQYF

v_gene: TRBV6-5
j_gene: TRBJ2-1
abundance: many
d_gene: -
CDR3nt: TGTGCCAGCAGGCGTACAGGGTTGGATGAGCAGTTCTTC
CDR3aa: CASRRTGLDEQFF

v_gene: TRBV2
j_gene: TRBJ1-1
abundance: -
d_gene: -
CDR3nt: TGTGCCAGCAGGGGAGACAGAACGGTGAACACTGAAGCTTTCTTT
CDR3aa: CASRGDRTVNTEAFF

v_gene: TRBV20-1
j_gene: TRBJ2-2
abundance: few
d_gene: TRBD2
CDR3nt: TGCAGTGCTCTTAGCGGGGGGAACACCGGGGAGCTGTTTTTT
CDR3aa: CSALSGGNTGELFF

v_gene: TRBV5-5
j_gene: TRBJ1-2
abundance: few
d_gene: -
CDR3nt: TGTGCCAGCAGCTTGGCGGGGCAGGGGCCTGGCTACACCTTC
CDR3aa: CASSLAGQGPGYTF

v_gene: TRBV20-1
j_gene: TRBJ1-2
abundance: -
d_gene: TRBD1
CDR3nt: TGCAGTGCTAGAGGCCAACAGGGGATACTCGGGGGTGGCTACACCTTC
CDR3aa: CSARGQQGILGGGYTF

v_gene: TRBV20-1
j_gene: TRBJ1-2
abundance: many
d_gene: -
CDR3nt: TGCAGTGCTGTACACCGTGACTCCTATGGCTACACCTTC
CDR3aa: CSAVHRDSYGYTF

v_gene: TRBV20-1
j_gene: TRBJ2-3
abundance: few
d_gene: TRBD2
CDR3nt: TGCAGTGCTACCTCGGGACTAGCGGGAGGGATCGAGACAGATACGCAGTATTTT
CDR3aa: CSATSGLAGGIETDTQYF

v_gene: TRBV12-3/TRBV12-4
j_gene: TRBJ1-2
abundance: many
d_gene: -
CDR3nt: TGTGCCAGCAGTTTCGACGGTTATAACTATGGCTACACCTTC
CDR3aa: CASSFDGYNYGYTF

v_gene: TRBV7-6
j_gene: TRBJ2-7
abundance: few
d_gene: TRBD2
CDR3nt: TGTGCCAGCAGCTTAGACCCGGGGGGATACTACGAGCAGTACTTC
CDR3aa: CASSLDPGGYYEQYF

v_gene: TRBV7-8
j_gene: TRBJ2-5
abundance: many
d_gene: -
CDR3nt: TGTGCCAGCAGATGGGGACCTGGGGAGACCCAGTACTTC
CDR3aa: CASRWGPGETQYF